The table lists the clone carrying this T cell receptor (beta chain) with a few counts. Its matching antigen is unknown. This specimen belongs to a study of CD8 T cells in ankylosing spondylitis. Regarding the study as a whole: Previous work reported some of these motif variants in the synovial fluid and blood of reactive arthritis. There was reportedly significant enrichment of clones that were disease-linked in matched ankylosing spondylitis synovial fluid. A TCR beta motif of several highly homologous variants seemed to mark ankylosing spondylitis blood.

A single record per CDR3 protein comes from TCRdb applying MiXCR to the 5' RACE reads. This sample has 210,000 or so distinct CDR3 sequences, with about 26% found just once. V was clipped by 1 base and J by 2 bases; unmatched bases: 6. This CDR3 comprises 17 residues. Germline CDR1 DFQATT, CDR2 SNEGSKA (reference sequence). Input material: blood, either unsorted or a sorted T cell fraction (not recorded which). The chain carries TRBV20-1 and TRBJ2-1; 12 positions match TRBD2. The clonotype comes from a male donor with ankylosing spondylitis or in good health (not recorded which). In DNA form, the CDR3 reads TGCAGTGCTAGAGTCGCTAGCGGGGGGGTCCCCTACAATGAGCAGTTCTTC. Its protein product is CSARVASGGVPYNEQFF.